One and the same sample provided the 12 T cell receptor beta chains below, sequenced in a study of cytomegalovirus exposure and HLA in healthy donors. Libraries were prepared by immunoSEQ multiplex PCR; TCRdb keeps only in-frame clonotypes and omits some of them. The table records approximately 300,000 clones, about nine tenths of them present only once. Material: PBMCs. These receptors came from a woman younger than 30 in good health and CMV-seronegative.

The chain joins TRBV2 to TRBJ1-5; 7 bases align to TRBD1. The ends lost 6 bases at V and 0 bases at J; junction bases unmatched: 5. This CDR3 has 15 amino acids. Germline loops: CDR1 SNHLY, CDR2 FYNNEI. CDR3 residues: CASRGQSHSNQPQHF. CDR3 nucleotide sequence: TGTGCCAGCAGGGGACAGAGCCATAGCAATCAGCCCCAGCATTTT.

This clone was observed a single time. The chain uses TRBV27 and TRBJ2-1; maybe TRBD2 (5 bases). CDR3 length equals 16 residues. The germline V gene has CDR1 MNHEY and CDR2 SMNVEV (reference sequence). V was shortened by 5 bases and J by 10 bases, with 24 bases between the two germline ends. CDR3 in amino acids: CASSPKQPRGSMEQFF. In DNA form, the CDR3 reads TGTGCCAGCAGTCCAAAGCAGCCCCGGGGTAGTATGGAGCAGTTCTTC.

The chain links TRBV10-3 to TRBJ2-7; a weak D match, TRBD2 (5 bases). The V gene's germline CDR1 is ENHRY and CDR2 SYGVKD. The CDR3 totals 13 residues. Trimming shortened V by 8 bases and J by 6 bases, and 17 bases separated the two germline ends. CDR3 sequence: CAISPAGDLEQYF. CDR3 nucleotide sequence: TGTGCCATCTCTCCCGCCGGGGATCTCGAGCAGTACTTC.

The V gene is TRBV6-5, the J gene TRBJ2-7, with TRBD2 identical over 8 bases. The trim removed 0 bases at V and 7 bases at J, leaving 8 bases unmatched. Germline V CDR1 and CDR2: MNHEY, SVGAGI. There are 15 residues in the CDR3. CDR3 amino acids: CASSYSRAGASEQYF. The CDR3 DNA reads as TGTGCCAGCAGTTACTCGCGAGCGGGAGCGAGTGAGCAGTACTTC.

The chain links TRBV2 to TRBJ2-1; TRBD2 agrees at 12 bases. The CDR3 totals 16 residues. The junction had 7 bases not matched to a gene; V was cut back by 4 bases and J by 6 bases. Germline V CDR1 and CDR2: SNHLY, FYNNEI. CDR3 sequence: CASSGTSGRLGNEQFF. In DNA form, the CDR3 reads TGTGCCAGCAGTGGCACTAGCGGGAGGTTAGGCAATGAGCAGTTCTTC.

The DNA of the CDR3 is TGCGCCAGCAGCTCGGACAGGCGATCCGGGGAGCTGTTTTTT. It translates to CASSSDRRSGELFF. This chain uses TRBV5-1 with TRBJ2-2; 7 bases are shared with TRBD1. V trimming: 3 bases; J trimming: 6 bases; junction bases outside the gene matches: 5. The length of the CDR3 is 14 residues. CDR1 and CDR2 (germline): SGHRS, YFSETQ.

The chain links TRBV7-8 to TRBJ2-1; 7 bases align to TRBD2. Germline V gives CDR1 SGHVS, CDR2 FQNEAQ. This CDR3 contains 15 residues. V lost 5 bases, J lost 5 bases, and 9 bases stayed unmatched. This chain's CDR3 is CASSRSSGINNEQFF. As DNA, the CDR3 is TGTGCCAGCAGCCGTTCTAGCGGTATAAACAATGAGCAGTTCTTC.

This chain connects TRBV7-2 to TRBJ1-2, with D hard to call. Germline loops: CDR1 SGHTA, CDR2 FQGNSA. The ends were cut back, 5 bases at V and 4 bases at J, with 5 bases in the middle. This CDR3 spans 11 amino acids. CDR3 nucleotide sequence: TGTGCCAGCAGCCCCTCCTATGGCTACACCTTC. It codes for CASSPSYGYTF. Variable domain in full (rest from reference TRBV7-2 and TRBJ1-2): GAGVSQSPSNKVTEKGKDVELRCDPISGHTALYWYRQSLGQGLEFLIYFQGNSAPDKSGLPSDRFSAERTGGSVSTLTIQRTQQEDSAVYLCASSPSYGYTFGSGTRLTVV.

This clone came up once. This chain joins TRBV11-3 and TRBJ2-7, with 11 bases that match TRBD1. V dropped 5 bases and J dropped 2; count of bases not matched to a gene: 5. CDR1 is SGHNT, CDR2 YENEEA, per germline. The CDR3 length is 15 residues. The CDR3 DNA sequence: TGTGCCAGCAGCCTGGGACAGGGGGTACCCTACGAGCAGTACTTC. It specifies CASSLGQGVPYEQYF.

V and J are TRBV4-3 and TRBJ2-5; D may be TRBD2 (6 bases). In germline, CDR1 is LGHNA, CDR2 YSLEER. The CDR3 runs to 18 residues. Trimming stripped 0 bases from V and 2 bases from J, with 19 bases between. CDR3 nucleotides: TGCGCCAGCAGCCAAGATAGGAGTAGCGGCTATTCTCAAGAGACCCAGTACTTC. This gives the protein CASSQDRSSGYSQETQYF.

This chain uses TRBV7-2 with TRBJ1-4, with D maybe TRBD1 (5 bases). Per germline, CDR1 SGHTA and CDR2 FQGNSA. The CDR3 has 14 residues. V lost 5 bases and J 4 bases, leaving 11 bases between the germline ends. This chain's CDR3 is CASSPQGSNEKLFF. For the CDR3, the DNA is TGTGCCAGCAGCCCTCAGGGAAGTAATGAAAAACTGTTTTTT.

The rearrangement links TRBV28 to TRBJ1-5; no clear D gene. Germline CDR1 is MDHEN and CDR2 is SYDVKM. The ends were cut back, 5 bases at V and 4 bases at J, with 12 bases in the middle. CDR3 length: 14 residues. CDR3 bases: TGTGCCAGCAGTATACCAACAGAAAATCAGCCCCAGCATTTT. Its translation: CASSIPTENQPQHF.